One and the same sample provided the 8 T cell receptor beta chains below, sequenced in a study of T-cell memory formation after mild COVID-19. MiXCR, run by TCRdb on the 5' RACE reads, gives a single entry per CDR3 protein. The sample has more than 250,000 distinct CDR3 sequences; about a sixth are singletons. Specimen: PBMCs or a T cell subset sorted from them (not recorded which). These receptors were collected from a young man who had mild COVID-19 (a few samples of this study predate the infection). Cell type and time point are not known.

This clonotype was seen a handful of times. This sequence joins TRBV12-3 or TRBV12-4 and TRBJ2-3, with D perhaps given as TRBD1 or TRBD2 (5 bases each). V lost 4 bases and J lost 4, with 9 bases in between. The CDR3 covers 13 residues. The CDR3 spells CASSWTLADTQYF. The CDR3 bases are TGTGCCAGCAGTTGGACACTAGCAGATACGCAGTATTTT.

This clonotype was detected ten times or more. The rearrangement uses TRBV7-2 and TRBJ2-7, with TRBD1 as a possible D gene (7 bases). Germline values: CDR1 SGHTA, CDR2 FQGNSA. V lost 5 bases, J lost 3 bases, and 20 bases lay in between. The CDR3 has 16 residues. The CDR3 loop reads CASSIYAGQWDYEQYF. CDR3 in DNA: TGTGCCAGCAGCATCTATGCGGGACAGTGGGACTACGAGCAGTACTTC.

The table lists this clonotype with a count of one. The V gene is TRBV25-1, the J gene TRBJ2-3; D unresolved. V lost 7 bases to trimming and J lost 0 bases, with 5 bases between them. This CDR3 spans 12 amino acids. Germline assignment: CDR1 MGHDK and CDR2 SYGVNS. This CDR3 is CASNNSTDTQYF. CDR3 coding DNA: TGTGCCAGCAATAACAGCACAGATACGCAGTATTTT.

The J gene is TRBJ1-1, the V gene TRBV7-9, with TRBD1 as a possible D gene (5 bases). The V end was cut by 5 bases, the J end by 5 bases, with 15 bases between. The CDR3 runs to 14 residues. The germline V gene encodes CDR1 SEHNR and CDR2 FQNEAQ (reference sequence). The CDR3 spells CASSPNGEGTEAFF. CDR3 nucleotides: TGTGCCAGCAGCCCTAATGGGGAGGGGACTGAAGCTTTCTTT.

The chain combines TRBV29-1 with TRBJ2-1; tentatively, D is TRBD1 or TRBD2 (6 bases each). CDR1 is SQVTM and CDR2 is ANQGSEA in the germline V gene. This CDR3 has 15 residues. V shed 4 bases and J shed 6 bases, with 19 bases lying between them. CDR3 protein: CSVAGGTLPSNEQFF. As DNA, the CDR3 is TGCAGCGTTGCCGGGGGCACCCTCCCGTCCAATGAGCAGTTCTTC.

This rearrangement joins TRBV6-5 to TRBJ2-5; D unresolved. Trimming stripped 4 bases from V and 5 bases from J, with 20 bases between. Germline lookup yields CDR1 MNHEY and CDR2 SVGAGI. This CDR3 contains 16 residues. The CDR3 protein is CASSSTVPSGWETQYF. The CDR3 region has the DNA TGTGCCAGCAGTTCCACAGTACCATCGGGTTGGGAGACCCAGTACTTC.

A few counts support this clonotype. The chain has TRBV7-2 and TRBJ2-5, with 7 positions matching TRBD1. The germline V gene has CDR1 SGHTA and CDR2 FQGNSA. CDR3 length: 14 residues. Germline trimming cut 5 bases from V and 3 bases from J; bases unmatched to any gene: 6. DNA of the CDR3: TGTGCCAGCAGCCAGGGACAGAGTAAAGAGACCCAGTACTTC. Protein sequence: CASSQGQSKETQYF.

In its sample, this clonotype was seen a few times. This rearrangement joins TRBV10-2 to TRBJ2-3; TRBD2 matches at 11 bases. V was pared by 8 bases and J by 6 bases, with 10 bases of the junction left unmatched. Germline values: CDR1 WSHSY, CDR2 SAAADI. The CDR3 consists of 15 residues. Here the CDR3 DNA reads TGCGCCAGCTTGACTAGCGGGGCCTCAGGGGATACGCAGTATTTT. Encoded protein: CASLTSGASGDTQYF.